Below, 17 T cell receptor beta chains from the same sample are listed, as sequenced in a study of T cells in Graves' hyperthyroidism and ophthalmopathy (dated by TCRdb to about 2019). Library preparation was by multiplex PCR. Sequencer: Illumina HiSeq 2000. Amplification of TCR beta CDR3 regions was carried out from RNA transcripts. A first-round RT-PCR of the TCR CDR3 used the HTBI primer set with the Qiagen OneStep RT-PCR kit. Clones were called with MiXCR by TCRdb after fastp trimmed the public reads at Q25, and only in-frame beta chains were retained. Rows matching on CDR3 protein sequence are summarized as one entry with the most common DNA and genes. In all, the sample holds 500,000 to 650,000 distinct CDR3 sequences, and 14% of those were seen once. The ten largest clones take up around 13% of the sample. Sequenced: blood. These receptors all stem from a woman between 50 and 59 years old with Graves' ophthalmopathy.

In its sample, this clonotype was seen many times. This chain uses TRBV2 with TRBJ2-1, with a possible D match to TRBD2 (5 bases). Germline V gives CDR1 SNHLY, CDR2 FYNNEI. The CDR3 spans 13 residues. The V gene lost 4 bases and the J gene lost 7 bases, with 11 bases spanning the gap. CDR3 sequence: CASSVGAGNEQFF. In DNA form, the CDR3 reads TGTGCCAGCAGTGTGGGTGCGGGTAATGAGCAGTTCTTC. The full variable domain, completed using reference TRBV2 and TRBJ2-1, is EPEVTQTPSHQVTQMGQEVILRCVPISNHLYFYWYRQILGQKVEFLVSFYNNEISEKSEIFDDQFSVERPDGSNFTLKIRSTKLEDSAMYFCASSVGAGNEQFFGPGTRLTVL.

This clonotype was detected ten times or more. V is TRBV28 and J is TRBJ2-5, with a tentative D call TRBD1 (5 bases). Trimming left V 3 bases short and J 1 base short, with 12 bases between. CDR1 is MDHEN, CDR2 SYDVKM, per germline. There are 15 residues in the CDR3. The CDR3 is CASSFNRPVQETQYF. Here the CDR3 DNA reads TGTGCCAGCAGTTTTAACAGGCCGGTCCAAGAGACCCAGTACTTC.

In its sample, this clonotype was seen many times. The chain joins TRBV28 to TRBJ1-5, with 9 bases identical to TRBD1. J gave up 0 bases and V 2 bases, and 8 bases lay outside the gene matches. Germline V CDR1 and CDR2: MDHEN, SYDVKM. The CDR3 runs 18 residues. CDR3 loop: CASSLAGQGLHSNQPQHF. CDR3 coding DNA: TGTGCCAGCAGTTTAGCGGGACAGGGCCTTCATAGCAATCAGCCCCAGCATTTT.

This clonotype came up a few times. CDR3 protein: CASSQGHSYEQYF. In DNA, the CDR3 is TGTGCCAGCAGCCAAGGCCACAGCTACGAGCAGTACTTC. The chain is built from TRBV4-2 and TRBJ2-7, with unresolved D. V lost 1 base and J 3 bases, leaving 7 bases between the germline ends. Germline CDR1 reads LGHNA; CDR2 reads YNFKEQ. The CDR3 is 13 residues long.

The rearrangement links TRBV5-6 to TRBJ1-1; TRBD1 agrees at 7 bases. The ends lost 4 bases at V and 3 bases at J; junction bases unmatched: 12. Looked up from germline, CDR1 is SGHDT and CDR2 is YYEEEE. This CDR3 region has 16 residues. The CDR3 reads CASSLHDRDVYTEAFF. The CDR3 DNA sequence: TGTGCCAGCAGCCTTCACGACAGGGATGTTTACACTGAAGCTTTCTTT. The full variable domain, in which reference TRBV5-6 and TRBJ1-1 provide the parts outside the CDR3, is DAGVTQSPTHLIKTRGQQVTLRCSPKSGHDTVSWYQQALGQGPQFIFQYYEEEERQRGNFPDRFSGHQFPNYSSELNVNALLLGDSALYLCASSLHDRDVYTEAFFGQGTRLTVV.

In this sample, this clonotype turned up a few times. J is TRBJ2-2 and V is TRBV24-1; possible D gene TRBD2, 5 bases. V lost 3 bases and J lost 8, with 15 bases in between. The CDR3 is 15 residues long. Germline V CDR1 and CDR2: KGHDR, SFDVKD. The CDR3 DNA reads as TGTGCCACCAGTGATCTCCGACTTGGAGGAGGGGAGCTGTTTTTT. This encodes CATSDLRLGGGELFF.

The V and J genes are TRBV2 and TRBJ1-2, with 12 positions matching TRBD1. V gave up 7 bases and J gave up 8 bases; unmatched junction bases: 8. CDR1 and CDR2 (germline): SNHLY, FYNNEI. The CDR3 spans 14 residues. The CDR3 here is CASNPPGQGAGYTF. The CDR3, as DNA: TGTGCCAGCAACCCCCCGGGACAGGGGGCAGGCTACACCTTC.

The J gene is TRBJ2-7, the V gene TRBV6-1; D not certain. This CDR3 comprises 10 residues. Trimming stripped 7 bases from V and 8 bases from J, with 9 bases between. Germline V gene data show CDR1 as MNHNS and CDR2 as SASEGT. CDR3 sequence reads: CASTPQKQYF. DNA of the CDR3: TGTGCCAGCACCCCCCAAAAGCAGTACTTC.

J is TRBJ2-3 and V is TRBV6-1; D assignment may be TRBD1 or TRBD2 (5 bases each). The CDR3 loop spans 14 amino acids. Per germline, CDR1 MNHNS and CDR2 SASEGT. The V and J ends lost 6 bases and 3 bases respectively, with 13 bases between them. DNA of the CDR3: TGTGCCAGCAGGTACACCAGGGAGACAGATACGCAGTATTTT. It codes for CASRYTRETDTQYF.

This clonotype has only a few counts. The V gene is TRBV9, the J gene TRBJ1-2, with D perhaps matching TRBD1 (6 bases). The V gene's germline CDR1 is SGDLS and CDR2 YYNGEE. Between the trimmed V and J ends, which lost 5 bases and 5 bases, there was a span of 13 bases. This CDR3 region has 13 residues. CDR3 in DNA: TGTGCCAGCAGAGCAACAGGGCAGTATGGCTACACCTTC. It yields the protein CASRATGQYGYTF.

This clonotype was found many times. V is TRBV12-3 or TRBV12-4 and J is TRBJ2-1; 8 bases match TRBD2. The CDR3 extends over 16 amino acids. The ends lost 1 base at V and 6 bases at J; junction bases unmatched: 8. The CDR3 region has the DNA TGTGCCAGCAGTTTAGGAGAGCTAGCGGGCCGCAATGAGCAGTTCTTC. Amino acids: CASSLGELAGRNEQFF.

The chain employs TRBV20-1 and TRBJ2-7; TRBD2 agrees at 10 bases. Germline loops: CDR1 DFQATT, CDR2 SNEGSKA (reference sequence). This CDR3 spans 14 amino acids. V lost 6 bases, J lost 6 bases, and 11 bases stayed unmatched. The CDR3 coding sequence is TGCAGTGCAATCAAGCGGGAGGGATGGGGCGAGCAGTACTTC. Amino acid sequence: CSAIKREGWGEQYF.

Points on this clonotype: A read error may be the cause here, since a much bigger clone is one base away. As DNA, the CDR3 is TGTGCCAGCTCACCACTTGGGACAGGGTCGCTGGACGAGCAGTACTTC. Protein sequence: CASSPLGTGSLDEQYF. The chain carries TRBV18 and TRBJ2-7; 9 bases are shared with TRBD1. Germline V gene sequence: CDR1 KGHSH, CDR2 LQKENI. This CDR3 region has 16 residues. The J segment lost 5 bases and the V segment lost 1 base, leaving 9 bases of the junction unmatched. Combining the CDR3 with reference TRBV18 and TRBJ2-7 gives the whole variable domain NAGVMQNPRHLVRRRGQEARLRCSPMKGHSHVYWYRQLPEEGLKFMVYLQKENIIDESGMPKERFSAEFPKEGPSILRIQQVVRGDSAAYFCASSPLGTGSLDEQYFGPGTRLTVT.

The chain couples TRBV5-8 to TRBJ2-5, with 11 bases fitting TRBD2. CDR3 size: 15 residues. Germline CDR1 and CDR2: SGHTS and YDEGEE. J lost 4 bases, V lost 7 bases, and 9 bases had no gene match. The CDR3, as DNA: TGTGCCAGCGCTACCAGGACTAGCGGGCCAGAGACCCAGTACTTC. Its translation: CASATRTSGPETQYF.

This clonotype was seen many times. This chain links TRBV11-2 with TRBJ2-3; TRBD2 agrees at 8 bases. This CDR3 is built from 19 residues. Germline CDR1 and CDR2: SGHAT and FQNNGV. V gave up 5 bases and J gave up 1 base; unmatched junction bases: 17. CDR3 protein: CASSEPPGTSGIGTDTQYF. The CDR3 DNA sequence: TGTGCCAGCAGCGAACCTCCCGGGACTAGTGGAATTGGCACAGATACGCAGTATTTT.

The V and J genes are TRBV18 and TRBJ1-1; unclear D gene. The CDR3 extends over 15 amino acids. Germline V gene data show CDR1 as KGHSH and CDR2 as LQKENI. The V end was cut by 3 bases, the J end by 1 base, with 12 bases between. CDR3 DNA sequence: TGTGCCAGCTCACCGAAGAGCGAGTCGAACACTGAAGCTTTCTTT. It codes for CASSPKSESNTEAFF.

In its sample, this clonotype was seen many times. This sequence joins TRBV18 and TRBJ1-2, with 7 bases that match TRBD1. CDR1 KGHSH and CDR2 LQKENI come from the germline V gene. The CDR3 is 13 amino acids. V was clipped by 0 bases and J by 11 bases; unmatched bases: 6. The CDR3 here is CASSPPGGQTYTF. The CDR3 bases are TGTGCCAGCTCACCACCCGGGGGACAGACATACACCTTC.